This is a list of T cell receptor beta chains from one sample in a study of CD8+CD57+ T cells in acquired aplastic anemia. TCRdb reprocessed the reads via MiXCR and lists one record per CDR3 protein. The table has about 200,000 distinct CDR3 sequences, 30% to 40% seen once. The sequencing sample was made of sorted CD4+, CD8+, or CD8+CD57+ T cells (not recorded which) from PBMCs. All receptors derive from a human donor in good health, serving as a control. Each CDR3 is given with its conserved first and last residue. Size values are once, few and many counts, or a class for expanded clones, and some rows have none.

v_gene	abundance	j_gene	CDR3aa
TRBV20-1	many	TRBJ2-7	CSANRLYEQYF
TRBV5-1	few	TRBJ1-1	CASSYGTGGWKVLKNTEAFF
TRBV19	few	TRBJ2-5	CASSKTGGEETQYF
TRBV7-9	few	TRBJ1-1	CASSLVGGGGFGNTEAFF
TRBV5-8	few	TRBJ2-7	CASSVRAGFLYEQYF
TRBV6-5	few	TRBJ2-7	CASSYARPDPDTYEQYF
TRBV7-2	NA	TRBJ2-2	CASSPPRANTGELFF
TRBV2	many	TRBJ2-7	CASRLTGLSYEQYF
TRBV6-1	few	TRBJ1-6	CASRDINKGIYNSPLHF
TRBV5-1	NA	TRBJ1-3	CASSLEGGTDTIYF
TRBV12-3/TRBV12-4	NA	TRBJ2-7	CASSLSWGARSYEQYF
TRBV14	many	TRBJ1-6	CASSPWTGGNSPLHF
TRBV2	many	TRBJ1-4	CASSERGQANEKLFF
TRBV7-3	NA	TRBJ2-3	CASSLTSGLSTDTQYF
TRBV19	many	TRBJ1-1	CAAGTRSRYTEAFF
TRBV20-1	many	TRBJ2-5	CSAEGTASLGETQYF
TRBV7-9	NA	TRBJ2-2	CASSLARFLGKANTGELFF
TRBV19	many	TRBJ2-3	CASKDRGGHSTDTQYF
TRBV15	NA	TRBJ1-1	CATSRKDRNTEAFF
TRBV7-6	NA	TRBJ2-1	CASSSQDWPNEQFF
TRBV5-1	NA	TRBJ2-3	CASSLTQGTDTQYF
TRBV5-1	few	TRBJ2-1	CASSFYQTSYNEQFF
TRBV5-1	many	TRBJ1-2	CASSLVGTTYGYTF
TRBV25-1	once	TRBJ1-2	CASSKDGANYGYTF
TRBV19	NA	TRBJ2-1	CASTPALHNEQFF
TRBV18	few	TRBJ2-5	CASSDRETQYF
TRBV5-1	few	TRBJ2-1	CASSLASYLNEQFF
TRBV20-1	NA	TRBJ2-1	CSASSGGRDEQFF
TRBV7-9	many	TRBJ2-7	CASSPGQGNYEQYF
TRBV27	many	TRBJ2-7	CASSRGGQGVYEQYF
TRBV18	NA	TRBJ1-4	CASSPRGGSTNEKLFF
TRBV5-1	few	TRBJ1-2	CASSPPTGPLSYGYTF
TRBV25-1	once	TRBJ2-3	CASSEFSRRYTDTQYF
TRBV5-1	few	TRBJ1-1	CASSWGDRQGKYTEAFF
TRBV10-2	few	TRBJ2-5	CASRTPTAVETQYF
TRBV12-3/TRBV12-4	NA	TRBJ2-2	CASRGESRNTGELFF
TRBV5-4	NA	TRBJ2-5	CASSLWGAGETQYF
TRBV5-1	few	TRBJ2-1	CASSRLAGDAYNEQFF
TRBV10-3	many	TRBJ1-2	CAISESGPYPHGYTF